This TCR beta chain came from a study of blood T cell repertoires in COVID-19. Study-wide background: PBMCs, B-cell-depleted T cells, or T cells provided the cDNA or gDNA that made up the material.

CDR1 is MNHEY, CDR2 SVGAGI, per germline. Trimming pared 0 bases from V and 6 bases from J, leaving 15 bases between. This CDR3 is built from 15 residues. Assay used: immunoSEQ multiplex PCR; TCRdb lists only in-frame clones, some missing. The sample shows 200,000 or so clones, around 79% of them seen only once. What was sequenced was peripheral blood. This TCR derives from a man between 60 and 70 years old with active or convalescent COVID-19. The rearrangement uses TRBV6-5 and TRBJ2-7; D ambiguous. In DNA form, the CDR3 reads TGTGCCAGCAGTTACTCGACAAATTTAGGTATCGAGCAGTACTTC. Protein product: CASSYSTNLGIEQYF.